This T cell receptor beta chain comes out of a study of cytomegalovirus exposure and HLA in healthy donors (TCRdb year 2017). Turning to the overall study: In an earlier analysis of 587 of the donors, 250 to 350 Gb of sequence data and just under 120 million unique TCR beta sequences from about 190 million T cells were reported. An early release covering roughly 600 HLA-typed donors comprised roughly 300 gigabases of sequencing data and 85 million or so unique TCR sequences. Of the roughly 390 genotyped donors, around 81% fell in the genetic ancestry cluster associated with self-reported Caucasian donors. The study aimed to test whether cataloging public T cell receptors could reveal signatures of past pathogen exposure. The T cell repertoires of 666 subjects were profiled by immunosequencing and related to cytomegalovirus serostatus. A separate validation cohort of about 110 different subjects was used in addition to the approximately 700-subject first cohort. High-throughput TCR immunosequencing, statistical association of individual TCRs with disease status, and machine learning were combined to predict cytomegalovirus infection status. In a later analysis, previously published TCR beta repertoires from 670 or so donors were re-analyzed and high-resolution HLA genotyping was added so that TCR occurrence patterns could be studied. In the later analysis, no new phenotypic data were used to find candidate immune exposures; instead, reliance was placed on TCR beta sequences and their occurrence across donors. An earlier analysis of 587 of the donors used high-throughput TCR beta sequencing to judge whether each TCR beta V gene segment behaved as functional or pseudogenic. Donor age, sex, ethnicity and CMV serostatus were collected together with the repertoire data. In a later genetic analysis, genome-wide SNP genotypes for 398 of the 666 donors were used, and that subset was treated as a discovery cohort. All discovery cohort repertoires had been generated on a single sequencing platform. Both class I and class II loci were covered by HLA typing, at four-digit resolution. The number of typed donors differed by locus: roughly 629-630 for A, B, C, DRB1 and DQB1; approximately 540 for DQA1; about 600 for DPA1; and roughly 450 for DPB1. Roughly 5 DR-DQ haplotypes were treated as single units for association and clustering because of strong linkage in the cohort. On average, approximately 250,000 unique TCR beta nucleotide sequences were sequenced per donor among about 400 genotyped donors of the cohort, with roughly 18% of those sequences being non-productive.

A word on this clone: What this receptor recognizes is not known.

Summary of the overall study and its limitations: According to a later analysis, parvovirus B19, influenza, CMV and Epstein-Barr virus appeared linked to several top co-occurrence clusters. A further reported finding was that TCR beta sequences accurately predicted the HLA-A and HLA-B alleles for most subjects in the first cohort. According to a later analysis, TCR association rates differed among HLA loci, with DRB1 alleles showing the most associated TCRs and HLA-C alleles showing the fewest. Because the 87-base-pair reads could not distinguish some IMGT-functional V segments, including TRBV6-2 and TRBV6-3, those segments were excluded. A few of the identified cytomegalovirus-associated TCR beta chains were confirmed in vitro to be specific for cytomegalovirus antigens. The authors suggested that the approach could potentially be extended to other disease states and immunological phenotypes. A later analysis found that most CMV-associated TCR beta chains appeared HLA-restricted, with HLA associations seemingly driven largely by CMV exposure. In an earlier analysis of under 600 of the donors, most TCR beta V segments were observed in productive rearrangements about 90% or about 30% of the time, broadly matching IMGT annotations. According to a later genetic analysis, donors in an Asian-associated ancestry cluster had fewer N-insertions in productive TCRs than the approximately 650-donor mean. In the study, roughly 160 TCR beta chains were listed as associated with cytomegalovirus. The classifier was reported to diagnose cytomegalovirus status with high specificity and sensitivity in both the original cohort and the validation cohort. Linkage disequilibrium might explain the correlated functional status among segregating V segments, but an unknown experimental factor could not be ruled out. The sequencing pipeline was judged likely to have produced a cluster of highly shared sequence variants as a technical artifact. CMV serostatus was the only immune exposure information available for the cohort. Sequencing depth was assumed to be roughly uniform across donors in the presence/absence analyses, though that assumption may not hold. Compared with equally common non-associated chains, HLA-associated TCR beta chains in a later analysis were more clonally expanded and had lower generation probabilities. Specific HLA alleles were associated with 16,951 TCR beta sequences at a false discovery rate of 0.05 in a later analysis. Fewer than 20 rarely observed V segments, including chromosome 9 orphons, were excluded from the earlier analysis of 550 to 700 of the donors because counts were too low. Assigning TCR associations to individual alleles was difficult when HLA alleles, especially DR and DQ, strongly co-occurred. In this cohort, only TCR beta chains were sequenced, and detectable features were limited by the absence of alpha or paired-chain data. An association between a missense DCLRE1C variant and V-gene and J-gene trimming of TCR beta chains was found in a later genetic analysis and replicated in an independent cohort. Because HLA typing was missing for some donors at each locus, association tests included only the typed subset. While some public TCRs were present in many individuals, most TCR sequences turned up only very rarely across donors.

V and J are truncated by 6 bases and 6 bases respectively, leaving an intervening sequence of 8 bases. The CDR3 has 11 amino acids, counting the end cysteine and phenylalanine. Just the 33-base CDR3 DNA is kept, in frame starting at base 1. CDR1 and CDR2 are drawn from the germline V gene: MNHNS, SASEGT. Libraries were built with the immunoSEQ multiplex PCR assay. The multiplex PCR relied on a mix of 60 forward primers for TCR Vbeta segments and 13 reverse primers for TCR Jbeta segments. The CDR3 region of rearranged TCR beta genes was amplified from genomic DNA with a multiplex PCR assay. On the Illumina HiSeq System, the amplified TCR beta libraries were sequenced as 87-base-pair reads. Regarding the original processing steps: A later analysis tallied 70 million to 100 million unique TCR beta chains across the roughly 610 repertoires, and about 12 million of those chains were shared by two or more donors. Raw reads were error-corrected and collapsed into unique sequences by a nearest-neighbor algorithm in which closely related sequences were merged to remove PCR and sequencing errors. CDR3 sequences were aligned to IMGT reference sequences to assign V, D and J gene segments. Each retained sequence needed at least a six-nucleotide match to both a V gene segment and a J gene segment. A rearrangement was called productive if the CDR3 had no stop codons and remained in frame with V and J, and every other rearrangement was called non-productive. Following IMGT convention, CDR3 was defined as the stretch from the second conserved V-encoded cysteine to the conserved J-encoded phenylalanine. In an earlier analysis of more than 550 of the donors, sequences lacking an unambiguous match to a single V gene segment were excluded. In an earlier analysis of approximately 610 of the donors, V segments were called functional above 56.7% productive rearrangements and were called segregating when the between-donor standard deviation exceeded 5%. A statistical classification framework was built to diagnose cytomegalovirus status from the catalog of TCR beta chain sequences. In a later analysis, TCR nucleotide sequences were compared against IMGT/GENE-DB human TR gene sequences so that V and J genes could be assigned. In a later analysis, CDR3 sequences and most-parsimonious VDJ recombination scenarios were assigned using the TCRdist pipeline. In a later analysis, each TCR beta chain was defined by its CDR3 amino acid sequence together with its V-gene family, and reads without a unique V-gene family were excluded. As a way to deal with suspected cross-contamination and a sequencing artifact, a later analysis dropped more than 500 nucleotide sequences that were highly shared and had low generation probability. A later analysis calculated a clonal expansion index for each public chain from normalized within-repertoire ranks of inferred template counts. In a later analysis, generation probabilities were computed with a VDJ recombination model fitted to out-of-frame rearrangements, and the resulting probabilities were checked against IGoR. Hypergeometric tests were used in a later analysis to score TCR-TCR, TCR-HLA and TCR-CMV co-occurrence, with a repertoire-size bias correction applied to the TCR pairs. To estimate false discovery rates, a later analysis permuted the HLA or CMV assignments 20 times. A later analysis grouped co-occurring TCRs with DBSCAN, adding TCRdist sequence similarity when clustering within HLA-allele-positive subsets. Co-occurrence clustering excluded repertoires with fewer than 30,000 or more than 120,000 public chains, plus five with anomalous nucleotide sharing. What TCRdb holds here is the immuneACCESS table cut down to in-frame rearrangements. Part of the clones is not present; checked against another copy, under half of the missing clones reflect an unresolved V gene, and the others are unexplained. That table is the source of V, J and clone size, and D and trimming were worked out from the DNA. The sample table records about 52,000 clones. In total, the top ten clones hold approximately 11% of the sample.

In total, 630 or so healthy bone marrow donors made up the cohort. Cohort members were all nominally healthy when sampled, although unrecorded immune exposures were likely present. The donor tested CMV seropositive and was one of the 289 seropositive cohort members. Every donor gave a peripheral blood sample, and the peripheral blood mononuclear cells from that sample were used for TCR beta sequencing. Genomic DNA extraction from the blood cell samples was performed with the Qiagen DNeasy Blood Extraction Kit. Input material: PBMCs. The clonotype comes from a woman aged 45-65 years in good health and CMV-seropositive. This chain joins TRBV6-1 to TRBJ1-1; the D gene is not confidently resolved. The DNA is as follows: TGTGCCAGCAGGAGGATGGCTGAAGCTTTCTTT. Its protein reads: CASRRMAEAFF.